The rows below give T cell receptor beta chains drawn from one sample of a study of low-dose radiotherapy and immunotherapy resistance in tumors. Each CDR3 protein gets one entry after TCRdb re-called the reads with MiXCR. The data hold 60,000 or so distinct CDR3 sequences, with less than 30% observed a single time. Sequences were derived from PBMCs, sampled after low-dose radiotherapy plus immunotherapy. Receptors were obtained from a male donor with prostate cancer. Each CDR3 is given without its conserved first and last residue. For some rows the clone size is stated as once, few or many, or as a class when expanded; others skip it.

clone_size | j_call | v_call | cdr3_aa
few | TRBJ2-5 | TRBV7-7 | ASSFEGGTQY
. | TRBJ2-1 | TRBV3-1 | ASSLVLEPRANEQF
. | TRBJ2-7 | TRBV18 | ASSPTGSYEQY
many | TRBJ2-2 | TRBV7-2 | ASSFYGGNTGELF
once | TRBJ2-1 | TRBV9 | ASSALEVPRF
many | TRBJ2-3 | TRBV12-3/TRBV12-4 | ASDRGATDTQY
many | TRBJ2-3 | TRBV5-1 | ASSFGQGANTQY
many | TRBJ2-3 | TRBV19 | ASNIAGTTDTQY
many | TRBJ2-7 | TRBV6-2/TRBV6-3 | ASNYPPQGLYEQY
many | TRBJ2-7 | TRBV4-1 | ASSQDPPGQGTYEQY
. | TRBJ1-5 | TRBV6-2/TRBV6-3 | ASSDRNFQPQH
once | TRBJ2-5 | TRBV6-6 | ASREVGETQY
many | TRBJ2-1 | TRBV6-1 | ASSRTGTSGGAGYNEQF
many | TRBJ2-5 | TRBV14 | ASSHGGGRGTQY
. | TRBJ2-3 | TRBV19 | ASKVGNTQY
many | TRBJ2-1 | TRBV12-3/TRBV12-4 | ASSFTGAYNEQF
many | TRBJ2-5 | TRBV14 | ASSPIQGRTETQY
many | TRBJ2-1 | TRBV28 | ASSEGAGTSVYNEQF
. | TRBJ1-5 | TRBV6-2/TRBV6-3 | ASSGTGGRGNQPQH
many | TRBJ2-5 | TRBV30 | AWSGRSGVRSGTQY
many | TRBJ2-1 | TRBV5-1 | ASSLALLASEQF
many | TRBJ2-7 | TRBV12-3/TRBV12-4 | ASSWTSGEQY